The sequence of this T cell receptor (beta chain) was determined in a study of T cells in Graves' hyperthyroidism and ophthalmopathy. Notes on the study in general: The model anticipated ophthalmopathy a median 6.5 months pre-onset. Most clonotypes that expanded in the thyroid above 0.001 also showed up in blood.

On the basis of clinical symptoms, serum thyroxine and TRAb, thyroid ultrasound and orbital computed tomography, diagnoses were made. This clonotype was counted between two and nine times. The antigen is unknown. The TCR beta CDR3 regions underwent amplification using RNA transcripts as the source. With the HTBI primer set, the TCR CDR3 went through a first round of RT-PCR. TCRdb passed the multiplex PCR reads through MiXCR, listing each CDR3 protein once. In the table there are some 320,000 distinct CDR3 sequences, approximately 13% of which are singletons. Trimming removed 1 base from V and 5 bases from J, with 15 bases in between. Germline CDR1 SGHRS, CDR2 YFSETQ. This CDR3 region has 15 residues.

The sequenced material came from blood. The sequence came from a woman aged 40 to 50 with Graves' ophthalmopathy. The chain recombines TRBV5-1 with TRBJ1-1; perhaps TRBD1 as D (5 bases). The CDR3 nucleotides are TGCGCCAGCAGCTTGAGTAGGGGAAAGGGTACTGAAGCTTTCTTT. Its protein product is CASSLSRGKGTEAFF.